These 19 T cell receptor beta chains originate from one sample sequenced in a study of T cells in Graves' hyperthyroidism and ophthalmopathy. TCR beta CDR3 regions were amplified from RNA. During a first-round RT-PCR of the TCR CDR3, the HTBI primer set was used. One entry per CDR3 protein, called by TCRdb with MiXCR from the multiplex PCR reads. The sample holds around 500,000 distinct CDR3 sequences, around 15% seen once. Sequences were obtained from blood. The source is a woman aged 40 to 55 with Graves' hyperthyroidism.

There are many counts of this clonotype. V and J are TRBV4-1 and TRBJ2-1; D might be TRBD2 (6 bases). Trimming removed 4 bases at V and 4 bases at J, with 11 bases between. The CDR3 is 14 residues long. Germline V gene lookup returns CDR1 MGHRA and CDR2 YSYEKL. The chain's CDR3 is CASSPGVLYNEQFF. The CDR3 DNA reads TGCGCCAGCAGCCCGGGGGTTCTTTACAATGAGCAGTTCTTC.

This clonotype was seen only a few times. The V and J genes are TRBV11-2 and TRBJ1-4; no firm D call. From germline, CDR1 is SGHAT and CDR2 FQNNGV. Trimming pared 5 bases from V and 0 bases from J, leaving 10 bases between. This CDR3 contains 15 residues. The CDR3 spells CASSRSGATNEKLFF. CDR3 coding DNA: TGTGCCAGCAGCCGGAGCGGGGCAACTAATGAAAAACTGTTTTTT.

Many counts were recorded for this clonotype. The rearrangement links TRBV14 to TRBJ2-5; D perhaps matches TRBD2 (7 bases). The V end lost 4 bases, the J end lost 4 bases, and 16 bases lay between the germline ends. The germline gives CDR1 SGHDN, CDR2 FVKESK. The CDR3 has 15 residues. The CDR3 region has the DNA TGTGCCAGCAGCCTATACGCGGGGGCGGGAGAGACCCAGTACTTC. Translated, it gives CASSLYAGAGETQYF. The variable domain in full, completed from reference TRBV14 and TRBJ2-5, reads EAGVTQFPSHSVIEKGQTVTLRCDPISGHDNLYWYRRVMGKEIKFLLHFVKESKQDESGMPNNRFLAERTGGTYSTLKVQPAELEDSGVYFCASSLYAGAGETQYFGPGTRLLVL.

This clonotype showed up many times. The genes are TRBV10-3 and TRBJ2-5; D might be TRBD2 (6 bases). Germline V gene data show CDR1 as ENHRY and CDR2 as SYGVKD. This CDR3 spans 13 amino acids. Trimming stripped 3 bases from V and 3 bases from J, with 8 bases between. The CDR3 DNA follows: TGTGCCATCAGTGAAAGACTAGAAGAGACCCAGTACTTC. This encodes CAISERLEETQYF.

This clonotype was picked up many times. This sequence joins TRBV10-3 and TRBJ1-1; possible D gene TRBD1, 5 bases. The germline V gene encodes CDR1 ENHRY and CDR2 SYGVKD. The CDR3 is 14 amino acids. V lost 4 bases and J lost 0, with 9 bases in between. CDR3 nucleotides: TGTGCCATCAGTGTGGCAGGGATGAACACTGAAGCTTTCTTT. This codes for CAISVAGMNTEAFF.

The chain uses TRBV20-1 and TRBJ2-2; TRBD1 matches 11 bases. Germline values: CDR1 DFQATT, CDR2 SNEGSKA (reference sequence). V gave up 2 bases and J gave up 5 bases; unmatched junction bases: 4. The CDR3 has 15 amino acids. The CDR3 nucleotides are TGCAGTGCTAGAACCGGGACAGGGGGGACCGGGGAGCTGTTTTTT. Amino acids: CSARTGTGGTGELFF.

This clonotype was seen ten or more times. This chain links TRBV28 with TRBJ2-7, with a tentative D call TRBD1 (6 bases). The CDR3 contains 15 residues. The germline gives CDR1 MDHEN, CDR2 SYDVKM. Trimming removed 4 bases from V and 0 bases from J, with 13 bases in between. This CDR3 is CASSSTGGSSYEQYF. CDR3 coding DNA: TGTGCCAGCAGTTCGACAGGTGGTAGCTCCTACGAGCAGTACTTC.

Many counts were recorded for this clonotype. This chain uses TRBV3-1 with TRBJ2-1, with D perhaps TRBD2 (5 bases). The CDR3 extends over 13 amino acids. Germline V gene sequence: CDR1 LGHDT, CDR2 YNNKEL (reference sequence). Trimming pared 1 base from V and 8 bases from J, leaving 9 bases between. The CDR3 sequence: CASSQGVGDEQFF. CDR3 coding DNA: TGTGCCAGCAGCCAAGGAGTCGGGGATGAGCAGTTCTTC.

This clonotype was recorded many times. The genes are TRBV2 and TRBJ2-7; tentative D call: TRBD1 (5 bases). Germline V lookup: CDR1 SNHLY, CDR2 FYNNEI. Trimming stripped 4 bases from V and 2 bases from J, with 12 bases between. The CDR3 extends over 14 amino acids. Here the CDR3 reads CASSGTSSTYEQYF. CDR3 in DNA: TGTGCCAGCAGTGGGACATCTTCGACCTACGAGCAGTACTTC.

As for this clonotype: It may be a read error: a sequence one base away is much more abundant. This chain links TRBV11-1 with TRBJ2-6; D could derive from TRBD1 or TRBD2 (5 bases each). CDR3 length: 17 amino acids. The germline gives CDR1 SGHAT, CDR2 FQDESV (reference sequence). CDR3 in amino acids: CASSPRDGSSGASVLTF. DNA for the CDR3: TGTGCCAGCAGCCCCCGGGACGGTAGCTCTGGGGCCAGCGTCCTGACTTTC.

This clonotype was detected a few times. V usage is TRBV19 and J usage is TRBJ1-2; D may be TRBD1 (5 bases). The CDR3 spans 13 residues. CDR1 LNHDA and CDR2 SQIVND come from the germline V gene (reference sequence). Trimming pared 8 bases from V and 4 bases from J, leaving 14 bases between. This CDR3 is CASRRGEGYGYTF. Here the CDR3 DNA reads TGTGCCAGTCGCCGGGGGGAAGGCTATGGCTACACCTTC. The complete variable domain, with remaining parts taken from reference TRBV19 and TRBJ1-2, reads DGGITQSPKYLFRKEGQNVTLSCEQNLNHDAMYWYRQDPGQGLRLIYYSQIVNDFQKGDIAEGYSVSREKKESFPLTVTSAQKNPTAFYLCASRRGEGYGYTFGSGTRLTVV.

This clonotype turned up a few times. The chain links TRBV20-1 to TRBJ2-1; 7 bases fit TRBD2. V was clipped by 4 bases and J by 5 bases; unmatched bases: 5. The CDR3 is made up of 13 amino acids. The germline gives CDR1 DFQATT, CDR2 SNEGSKA (reference sequence). The CDR3 loop is CSATSGTDNEQFF. CDR3 nucleotide sequence: TGCAGTGCTACCAGCGGGACCGACAATGAGCAGTTCTTC.

V usage is TRBV7-6 and J usage is TRBJ2-5, with no clear D. Trimming shortened V by 2 bases and J by 5 bases, and 15 bases separated the two germline ends. CDR1 and CDR2 (germline): SGHVS, FNYEAQ. CDR3 length equals 15 residues. CDR3 sequence: CASSLNPMNSETQYF. CDR3 bases: TGTGCCAGCAGCTTAAATCCCATGAATTCCGAGACCCAGTACTTC.

In its sample, this clonotype was seen a few times. The chain employs TRBV12-3 or TRBV12-4 and TRBJ1-5, with D unresolved. The CDR3 contains 15 residues. Trimming left V 1 base short and J 2 bases short, with 9 bases between. DNA of the CDR3: TGTGCCAGCAGTTTAGGGGCGTTGGGCAATCAGCCCCAGCATTTT. Protein: CASSLGALGNQPQHF.

The rearrangement uses TRBV3-1 and TRBJ2-7, with D perhaps matching TRBD1 or TRBD2 (5 bases each). CDR3 length: 15 residues. The germline V gene encodes CDR1 LGHDT and CDR2 YNNKEL (reference sequence). Trimming cost V 8 bases and J 0 bases, with 17 bases left between them. CDR3 sequence (DNA): TGTGCCAGCGCGGTGGGGGTCAGGAGCTCCTACGAGCAGTACTTC. Translated, it gives CASAVGVRSSYEQYF.

This chain links TRBV7-9 with TRBJ2-7; D uncertain. The germline V gene has CDR1 SEHNR and CDR2 FQNEAQ (reference sequence). Trimming left V 9 bases short and J 4 bases short, with 10 bases between. The CDR3 consists of 11 residues. CDR3 DNA: TGTGCCAGTACGGACGGATACGAGCAGTACTTC. Amino acid sequence: CASTDGYEQYF.

This clonotype was detected a few times. The gene calls are TRBV30 and TRBJ2-5; 7 bases map to TRBD1. The CDR3 runs 14 residues. In germline, CDR1 is GTSNPN, CDR2 SVGIG (reference sequence). Trimming removed 2 bases from V and 4 bases from J; junction bases left unmatched: 7. DNA for the CDR3: TGTGCCTGGAGTCTTACAGGGGTATCAGAGACCCAGTACTTC. Its protein product is CAWSLTGVSETQYF.

This clonotype has ten or more counts. The chain uses TRBV6-2 or TRBV6-3 and TRBJ1-5; TRBD1 matches 10 bases. With V trimmed by 5 bases and J by 12 bases, 13 bases remained unmatched. Germline V gene lookup returns CDR1 MNHEY and CDR2 SVGEGT. CDR3 size: 15 residues. The CDR3 DNA reads TGTGCCAGCAGTCACCGGGACAGGGGCCCTCTCTTCCAGCATTTT. This encodes CASSHRDRGPLFQHF.

Many counts were recorded for this clonotype. J is TRBJ1-1 and V is TRBV3-1, with D possibly being TRBD1 (6 bases). This CDR3 comprises 15 residues. The V end was cut by 4 bases, the J end by 4 bases, with 16 bases between. Germline lookup yields CDR1 LGHDT and CDR2 YNNKEL (reference sequence). As DNA, the CDR3 is TGTGCCAGCAGCCCCCCCCAAGGGGGAGGCACTGAAGCTTTCTTT. Amino acid sequence: CASSPPQGGGTEAFF.